The next 28 T cell receptor beta chains were all read from a single sample in a study of blood T cell repertoires in COVID-19. Only in-frame clones appear in the TCRdb table, and some are missing; sequencing was by immunoSEQ multiplex PCR. The data contain roughly 290,000 clones, 80% to 90% of them singletons. Material: PBMCs or T cells enriched from blood (not recorded which). The receptors here all came from a woman aged 25 to 39 who had recovered from COVID-19.

V usage is TRBV11-2 and J usage is TRBJ1-5, with D possibly matching TRBD1 (6 bases). CDR3 length: 14 amino acids. Trimming shortened V by 8 bases and J by 7 bases, and 18 bases separated the two germline ends. Germline values: CDR1 SGHAT, CDR2 FQNNGV. Here the CDR3 reads CASGDTGTRQPQHF. The CDR3 region has the DNA TGTGCCAGCGGCGATACAGGGACCCGGCAGCCCCAGCATTTT.

The chain couples TRBV6-6 to TRBJ2-7; D may be TRBD1 (5 bases). Germline assignment: CDR1 MNHNY and CDR2 SVGAGI (reference sequence). The length of the CDR3 is 14 residues. The germline V and J ends were trimmed by 1 base and 4 bases, with 11 bases remaining between them. The DNA of the CDR3 is TGTGCCAGCAGTTACTTGGCAGGGTCTTACGAGCAGTACTTC. It translates to CASSYLAGSYEQYF.

This clone showed up just a few times. The gene calls are TRBV7-9 and TRBJ2-7; possibly TRBD1 for D (6 bases). Trimming cost V 3 bases and J 1 base, with 16 bases left between them. The CDR3 loop spans 16 amino acids. Germline V gene sequence: CDR1 SEHNR, CDR2 FQNEAQ (reference sequence). CDR3 sequence: CASSLPPTGTSYEQYF. The CDR3 DNA reads TGTGCCAGCAGCTTGCCCCCAACAGGGACGTCCTACGAGCAGTACTTC.

In DNA, the CDR3 is TGTGCCAGCAGCTTAGCTCCGGGTTTGGGCAATGAGCAGTTCTTC. It yields the protein CASSLAPGLGNEQFF. This chain links TRBV7-9 with TRBJ2-1; no clear D. Trimming left V 0 bases short and J 6 bases short, with 12 bases between. The germline gives CDR1 SEHNR, CDR2 FQNEAQ (reference sequence). The CDR3 length is 15 residues.

The chain couples TRBV7-9 to TRBJ1-2, with a possible D match to TRBD1 (6 bases). Trimming cost V 7 bases and J 0 bases, with 12 bases left between them. The CDR3 has 14 residues. Germline V gene lookup returns CDR1 SEHNR and CDR2 FQNEAQ (reference sequence). For the CDR3, the DNA is TGTGCCAGCAAGAGGGACACGGCTAACTATGGCTACACCTTC. It is translated as CASKRDTANYGYTF.

This sequence joins TRBV5-1 and TRBJ2-7; 13 positions match TRBD2. In germline, CDR1 is SGHRS, CDR2 YFSETQ. After removal of 2 bases from V and 3 bases from J, the junction contained 8 bases not matched to a gene. The CDR3 contains 17 residues. CDR3 in amino acids: CASSFPGTSGDFYEQYF. The CDR3 DNA is TGCGCCAGCAGCTTCCCCGGGACTAGCGGGGATTTCTACGAGCAGTACTTC. Drawing the rest from reference TRBV5-1 and TRBJ2-7, the complete variable domain is KAGVTQTPRYLIKTRGQQVTLSCSPISGHRSVSWYQQTPGQGLQFLFEYFSETQRNKGNFPGRFSGRQFSNSRSEMNVSTLELGDSALYLCASSFPGTSGDFYEQYFGPGTRLTVT.

The V and J genes are TRBV7-2 and TRBJ2-3, with 7 positions matching TRBD1. CDR1 and CDR2 from the germline V gene are SGHTA and FQGNSA. This CDR3 has 12 residues. After removal of 5 bases from V and 9 bases from J, the junction contained 5 bases not matched to a gene. The CDR3 bases are TGTGCCAGCAGCCCCGGGACAGTCACGCAGTATTTT. This sequence encodes CASSPGTVTQYF.

The chain joins TRBV10-1 to TRBJ2-3, with D possibly TRBD2 on 5 matching bases. CDR1 is WNHNN and CDR2 is SYGVQD in the germline V gene (reference sequence). V was cut by 0 bases and J by 1 base, with 8 bases left in between. The CDR3 totals 15 residues. CDR3 loop: CASSESGSGTDTQYF. CDR3 nucleotides: TGCGCCAGCAGTGAGTCTGGTAGCGGCACAGATACGCAGTATTTT.

This chain uses TRBV28 with TRBJ2-5, with TRBD2 matching over 8 bases. This CDR3 contains 15 residues. Germline lookup yields CDR1 MDHEN and CDR2 SYDVKM. The V segment lost 7 bases and the J segment 4 bases; nucleotides outside the gene matches: 11. CDR3: CASTSGLVGIETQYF. CDR3 nucleotides: TGTGCCAGCACCTCGGGACTAGTGGGAATAGAGACCCAGTACTTC.

The genes are TRBV4-1 and TRBJ2-7, with D hard to call. Trimming took off 0 bases at V and 3 bases at J, with 6 bases between the two ends. The germline V gene has CDR1 MGHRA and CDR2 YSYEKL. CDR3 length: 13 amino acids. DNA for the CDR3: TGCGCCAGCAGCCAAGATAATAACTACGAGCAGTACTTC. This codes for CASSQDNNYEQYF.

The chain joins TRBV6-5 to TRBJ1-2; no definite D call. CDR1 is MNHEY and CDR2 is SVGAGI in the germline V gene. The CDR3 spans 10 residues. The V gene lost 6 bases and the J gene lost 6 bases, with 5 bases spanning the gap. CDR3 loop: CASRRDGYTF. As DNA, the CDR3 is TGTGCCAGCAGGAGAGATGGCTACACCTTC.

CDR3 nucleotides: TGTGCCAGTAGTCAAATTAGGGACGGGACAGCTAGCACAGATACGCAGTATTTT. Protein sequence: CASSQIRDGTASTDTQYF. The chain has TRBV19 and TRBJ2-3; the match to TRBD1 covers 7 bases. The length of the CDR3 is 18 residues. Unmatched junction bases numbered 14, after V lost 5 bases and J lost 0 bases. The germline gives CDR1 LNHDA, CDR2 SQIVND (reference sequence).

DNA for the CDR3: TGTGCCTGGACACAGGGACGAAACACCATATATTTT. Amino acids: CAWTQGRNTIYF. This sequence joins TRBV30 and TRBJ1-3; D is perhaps TRBD1 (6 bases). V was clipped by 4 bases and J by 5 bases, with 9 bases between them. Germline loops: CDR1 GTSNPN, CDR2 SVGIG (reference sequence). CDR3 size: 12 residues.

In the case of this clone: The final CDR3 position lacks the conserved phenylalanine or tryptophan, pointing to a likely read error. The DNA is omitted, as the CDR3 cannot be located on it reliably, and the CDR3 follows TCRdb's listing. This chain uses TRBV11-3 with TRBJ2-3; the table gives TRBD2 as D, unverified against the DNA. The CDR3 numbers 13 amino acids, ends counted. From germline, CDR1 is SGHNT and CDR2 YENEEA. The chain's CDR3 is CASSFEWGDTHYS.

This rearrangement joins TRBV5-4 to TRBJ1-6, with 7 bases aligning to TRBD1. Germline V gene lookup returns CDR1 SGHNT and CDR2 YYREEE (reference sequence). J was trimmed by 9 bases and V by 4 bases; bases with no gene match: 7. The CDR3 has 14 residues. The CDR3 DNA reads as TGTGCCAGCAGCACGGACAGGCTTATTTCACCCCTCCACTTT. Its translation is CASSTDRLISPLHF.

V and J are TRBV7-2 and TRBJ1-2; 8 bases align to TRBD1. CDR1 is SGHTA, CDR2 FQGNSA, per germline. After removal of 4 bases from V and 4 bases from J, the junction contained 5 bases not matched to a gene. The CDR3 loop spans 14 amino acids. The DNA of the CDR3 is TGTGCCAGCAGCTCGACAGGGGATTTCTATGGCTACACCTTC. Protein sequence: CASSSTGDFYGYTF.

Only one count was recorded for this clone. This chain joins TRBV27 and TRBJ1-1; 8 bases are shared with TRBD1. This CDR3 spans 14 amino acids. Germline lookup yields CDR1 MNHEY and CDR2 SMNVEV (reference sequence). Germline trimming cut 5 bases from V and 6 bases from J; bases unmatched to any gene: 8. For the CDR3, the DNA is TGTGCCAGCAGTGGGATTCAGGGGGCGGCTGAAGCTTTCTTT. This translates into CASSGIQGAAEAFF.

This chain links TRBV7-2 with TRBJ1-1; D is ambiguous. Trimming stripped 3 bases from V and 4 bases from J, with 15 bases between. This CDR3 is built from 15 residues. Per the germline V gene, CDR1 is SGHTA and CDR2 is FQGNSA. The chain's CDR3 is CASSLNEIPGTEAFF. DNA of the CDR3: TGTGCCAGCAGCTTGAATGAGATACCGGGCACTGAAGCTTTCTTT.

The chain has TRBV28 and TRBJ2-1; 8 nucleotides match TRBD1. CDR1 is MDHEN, CDR2 SYDVKM, per germline. This CDR3 is built from 13 residues. The trim removed 6 bases at V and 9 bases at J, leaving 7 bases unmatched. The CDR3 protein is CASSRQGKGEQFF. CDR3 nucleotides: TGTGCCAGCAGCCGACAGGGGAAGGGTGAGCAGTTCTTC.

V is TRBV6-5 and J is TRBJ1-6; 7 nucleotides line up with TRBD1. V trimming: 4 bases; J trimming: 9 bases; junction bases outside the gene matches: 6. Per the germline V gene, CDR1 is MNHEY and CDR2 is SVGAGI. The CDR3 has 14 amino acids. The CDR3 region is CASSLTGVSSPLHF. The DNA of the CDR3 is TGTGCCAGCAGTTTAACAGGGGTATCTTCACCCCTCCACTTT.

V gene TRBV27 combines with J gene TRBJ2-5; 13 bases fit TRBD2. The germline V gene has CDR1 MNHEY and CDR2 SMNVEV (reference sequence). The length of the CDR3 is 18 residues. V dropped 2 bases and J dropped 4; count of bases not matched to a gene: 10. The CDR3 DNA follows: TGTGCCAGCAGTTTACGAGGACTAGCGGGAGTGGGAAGAGAGACCCAGTACTTC. Protein sequence: CASSLRGLAGVGRETQYF.

This clone came up once. The chain couples TRBV12-3 or TRBV12-4 to TRBJ2-5; no clear D. The CDR3 loop spans 12 amino acids. Trimming stripped 6 bases from V and 0 bases from J, with 5 bases between. The CDR3: CASRSYQETQYF. The CDR3 DNA follows: TGTGCCAGCAGGTCTTACCAAGAGACCCAGTACTTC.

The gene calls are TRBV4-2 and TRBJ2-5; TRBD2 matches at 8 bases. Trimming removed 3 bases from V and 2 bases from J; junction bases left unmatched: 5. The CDR3 length is 15 residues. The germline gives CDR1 LGHNA, CDR2 YNFKEQ. CDR3 protein: CASSQYGLAQETQYF. CDR3 nucleotides: TGTGCCAGCAGCCAGTATGGACTAGCACAAGAGACCCAGTACTTC.

This chain connects TRBV21-1 to TRBJ1-4; the D call of TRBD1 is as the table states it, not checked on the DNA. TRBV21-1 is a pseudogene segment. CDR3 length: 15 residues. The CDR3 DNA follows: TGTGCCAGCAGCAAAGTCTCTCCAGTTAATGAAAAACTGTTTTTT. This translates into CASSKVSPVNEKLFF.

The chain couples TRBV28 to TRBJ2-7; 10 bases match TRBD1. This CDR3 comprises 14 residues. Germline trimming cut 6 bases from V and 3 bases from J; bases unmatched to any gene: 5. Germline V gives CDR1 MDHEN, CDR2 SYDVKM. CDR3 sequence reads: CASRAGQGYYEQYF. The DNA of the CDR3 is TGTGCCAGCAGGGCGGGACAGGGGTACTACGAGCAGTACTTC.

CDR3 sequence reads: CAWREGWDRGRQPQHF. In DNA, the CDR3 is TGTGCCTGGAGGGAGGGCTGGGACAGGGGACGTCAGCCCCAGCATTTT. The chain joins TRBV30 to TRBJ1-5; 10 bases match TRBD1. The CDR3 extends over 16 amino acids. The germline gives CDR1 GTSNPN, CDR2 SVGIG (reference sequence). V lost 3 bases to trimming and J lost 6 bases; unmatched junction nucleotides: 11.

On this clone itself: The junction shows a germline mismatch at one end, possibly a read error. V and J are TRBV6-4 and TRBJ1-1, with D maybe TRBD1 (6 bases). CDR1 is MRHNA, CDR2 SNTAGT, per germline. There are 13 residues in the CDR3. The CDR3, as DNA: TGTGCCAGCAGTGCAGGGGTGAAAACTGAAGCTTTCTTT. This sequence encodes CASSAGVKTEAFF.

This clone came up many times. This chain connects TRBV5-1 to TRBJ1-2, with 7 bases lining up with TRBD1. Germline trimming cut 1 base from V and 4 bases from J; bases unmatched to any gene: 4. The CDR3 is 14 residues long. CDR1 SGHRS and CDR2 YFSETQ come from the germline V gene. The CDR3 nucleotides read TGCGCCAGCAGCTTGACAGGGGACTCCTATGGCTACACCTTC. This sequence encodes CASSLTGDSYGYTF.